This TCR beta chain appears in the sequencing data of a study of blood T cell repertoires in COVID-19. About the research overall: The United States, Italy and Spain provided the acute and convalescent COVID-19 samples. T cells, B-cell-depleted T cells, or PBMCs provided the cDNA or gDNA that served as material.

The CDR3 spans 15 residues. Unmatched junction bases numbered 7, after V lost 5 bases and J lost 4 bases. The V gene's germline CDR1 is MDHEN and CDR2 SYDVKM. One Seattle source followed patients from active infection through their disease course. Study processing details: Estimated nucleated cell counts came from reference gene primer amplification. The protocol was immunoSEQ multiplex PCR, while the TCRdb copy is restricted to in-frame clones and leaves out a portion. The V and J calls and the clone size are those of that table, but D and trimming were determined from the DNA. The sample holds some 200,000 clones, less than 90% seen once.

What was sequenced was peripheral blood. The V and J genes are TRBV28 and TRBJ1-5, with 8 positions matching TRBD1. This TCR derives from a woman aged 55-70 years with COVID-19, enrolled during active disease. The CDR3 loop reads CASSRTGLVNQPQHF. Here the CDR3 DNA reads TGTGCCAGCAGTCGGACAGGGTTAGTAAATCAGCCCCAGCATTTT.